The rows below give T cell receptor beta chains drawn from one sample of a study of cytomegalovirus exposure and HLA in healthy donors. Some clones are missing from TCRdb's copy, which holds only in-frame ones; the method was immunoSEQ multiplex PCR. In the table there are about 140,000 clones, 75% of which are singletons. The specimen sequenced was PBMCs. The receptors come from a man in his thirties or forties in good health and CMV-seronegative. CDR3s include the opening cysteine and the closing phenylalanine or tryptophan. Each record gives: V gene, J gene, clone size, D gene, CDR3 protein, CDR3 DNA. D genes are given only for firm matches. The size field is filled for only some rows; it gives once, few, many or a size class.

V gene: TRBV6-5
J gene: TRBJ1-1
clone size: .
D gene: .
CDR3 protein: CASSLINVLDTEAFF
CDR3 DNA: TGTGCCAGCAGTCTAATAAATGTCCTAGACACTGAAGCTTTCTTT

V gene: TRBV5-8
J gene: TRBJ1-6
clone size: .
D gene: .
CDR3 protein: CASSLWLGSGNSPLHF
CDR3 DNA: TGTGCCAGCAGCTTGTGGCTGGGTTCGGGTAATTCACCCCTCCACTTT

V gene: TRBV7-9
J gene: TRBJ2-7
clone size: once
D gene: .
CDR3 protein: CASRVDTSYEQYF
CDR3 DNA: TGTGCCAGCAGGGTCGACACCTCCTACGAGCAGTACTTC

V gene: TRBV7-9
J gene: TRBJ2-7
clone size: .
D gene: .
CDR3 protein: CASSLPRAYSYEQYF
CDR3 DNA: TGTGCCAGCAGCTTGCCCCGCGCCTACTCCTACGAGCAGTACTTC

V gene: TRBV30
J gene: TRBJ2-1
clone size: .
D gene: TRBD2
CDR3 protein: CAWSETSGSSNEQFF
CDR3 DNA: TGTGCCTGGAGCGAAACTAGCGGGTCTTCCAATGAGCAGTTCTTC

V gene: TRBV6-1
J gene: TRBJ2-1
clone size: .
D gene: .
CDR3 protein: CASSEANGDEQFF
CDR3 DNA: TGTGCCAGCAGTGAAGCGAACGGTGATGAGCAGTTCTTC

V gene: TRBV4-1
J gene: TRBJ2-7
clone size: .
D gene: .
CDR3 protein: CASSPRGSYEQYF
CDR3 DNA: TGCGCCAGCAGTCCAAGGGGCTCCTACGAGCAGTACTTC

V gene: TRBV2
J gene: TRBJ2-1
clone size: once
D gene: TRBD1
CDR3 protein: CASSVRQGSNEQFF
CDR3 DNA: TGTGCCAGCAGTGTCCGACAGGGGAGCAATGAGCAGTTCTTC

V gene: TRBV6-5
J gene: TRBJ2-7
clone size: .
D gene: TRBD2
CDR3 protein: CASSLQGLGSYEQYF
CDR3 DNA: TGTGCCAGCAGTCTACAGGGACTAGGGTCCTACGAGCAGTACTTC

V gene: TRBV19
J gene: TRBJ2-5
clone size: .
D gene: .
CDR3 protein: CASRLQETQYF
CDR3 DNA: TGTGCCAGTAGACTACAAGAGACCCAGTACTTC

V gene: TRBV5-1
J gene: TRBJ2-3
clone size: .
D gene: .
CDR3 protein: CASSYGEAADTQYF
CDR3 DNA: TGCGCCAGCAGCTACGGGGAGGCCGCAGATACGCAGTATTTT

V gene: TRBV4-1
J gene: TRBJ1-3
clone size: .
D gene: .
CDR3 protein: CASSQIGTPSGNTIYF
CDR3 DNA: TGCGCCAGCAGCCAAATCGGGACACCCTCTGGAAACACCATATATTTT

V gene: TRBV19
J gene: TRBJ1-5
clone size: .
D gene: TRBD1
CDR3 protein: CASSIRDRGYNQPQHF
CDR3 DNA: TGTGCCAGTAGTATCCGGGACAGGGGTTACAATCAGCCCCAGCATTTT

V gene: TRBV28
J gene: TRBJ1-1
clone size: .
D gene: .
CDR3 protein: CASSLGGGGTEAFF
CDR3 DNA: TGTGCCAGCAGCCTGGGGGGAGGGGGCACTGAAGCTTTCTTT

V gene: TRBV18
J gene: TRBJ2-7
clone size: .
D gene: TRBD1
CDR3 protein: CASSPGQGQGEQYF
CDR3 DNA: TGTGCCAGCTCACCCGGACAGGGCCAGGGCGAGCAGTACTTC

V gene: TRBV30
J gene: TRBJ1-2
clone size: few
D gene: .
CDR3 protein: CAWSVRSGDGYTF
CDR3 DNA: TGTGCCTGGAGTGTACGATCAGGGGATGGCTACACCTTC

V gene: TRBV7-2
J gene: TRBJ2-7
clone size: .
D gene: .
CDR3 protein: CASSLVRYEQYF
CDR3 DNA: TGTGCCAGCAGCTTAGTTCGCTACGAGCAGTACTTC

V gene: TRBV5-1
J gene: TRBJ1-5
clone size: .
D gene: .
CDR3 protein: CASSLGTGNQPQHF
CDR3 DNA: TGCGCCAGCAGCTTGGGAACAGGGAATCAGCCCCAGCATTTT

V gene: TRBV9
J gene: TRBJ2-3
clone size: .
D gene: TRBD2
CDR3 protein: CASSLLAGVTDTQYF
CDR3 DNA: TGTGCCAGCAGCCTTCTAGCGGGGGTCACAGATACGCAGTATTTT

V gene: TRBV18
J gene: TRBJ2-7
clone size: .
D gene: TRBD2
CDR3 protein: CASSPSGTTYEQYF
CDR3 DNA: TGTGCCAGCTCACCCTCCGGGACTACCTACGAGCAGTACTTC

V gene: TRBV28
J gene: TRBJ2-3
clone size: .
D gene: TRBD1
CDR3 protein: CASSPTGGPDTQYF
CDR3 DNA: TGTGCCAGCAGTCCGACAGGGGGTCCAGATACGCAGTATTTT

V gene: TRBV10-1
J gene: TRBJ2-3
clone size: .
D gene: .
CDR3 protein: CASRDGFATDTQYF
CDR3 DNA: TGCGCCAGCCGAGACGGGTTCGCCACAGATACGCAGTATTTT

V gene: TRBV5-1
J gene: TRBJ2-3
clone size: .
D gene: TRBD1
CDR3 protein: CASSLAGTGRPADTQYF
CDR3 DNA: TGCGCCAGCAGCTTGGCAGGGACAGGCCGGCCCGCAGATACGCAGTATTTT

V gene: TRBV7-9
J gene: TRBJ1-5
clone size: few
D gene: TRBD1
CDR3 protein: CASSLGTGYQPQHF
CDR3 DNA: TGTGCCAGCAGCCTTGGGACAGGTTACCAGCCCCAGCATTTT

V gene: TRBV19
J gene: TRBJ2-4
clone size: .
D gene: TRBD1
CDR3 protein: CASSIETGNKNSQYF
CDR3 DNA: TGTGCCAGTAGTATAGAGACAGGGAATAAAAACAGTCAGTACTTC

V gene: TRBV5-6
J gene: TRBJ2-7
clone size: .
D gene: .
CDR3 protein: CASSPQGYEQYF
CDR3 DNA: TGTGCCAGCAGCCCCCAGGGGTACGAGCAGTACTTC

V gene: TRBV27
J gene: TRBJ2-5
clone size: .
D gene: TRBD2
CDR3 protein: CASIAGTSGRATEQYF
CDR3 DNA: TGTGCCAGCATCGCGGGGACTAGCGGGAGGGCTACGGAGCAGTACTTC

V gene: TRBV28
J gene: TRBJ1-2
clone size: .
D gene: .
CDR3 protein: CASSFQGYGYTF
CDR3 DNA: TGTGCCAGCAGTTTCCAGGGGTATGGCTACACCTTC

V gene: TRBV11-3
J gene: TRBJ1-1
clone size: once
D gene: TRBD1
CDR3 protein: CASSVGQGLNTEAFF
CDR3 DNA: TGTGCCAGCAGCGTTGGACAGGGATTGAACACTGAAGCTTTCTTT

V gene: TRBV6-1
J gene: TRBJ2-4
clone size: .
D gene: TRBD1
CDR3 protein: CASSGTRQGQDIQYF
CDR3 DNA: TGTGCCAGCAGTGGCACCCGACAGGGGCAAGACATTCAGTACTTC

V gene: TRBV28
J gene: TRBJ1-2
clone size: .
D gene: TRBD1
CDR3 protein: CASSTHPGQGGGYTF
CDR3 DNA: TGTGCCAGCAGTACACATCCGGGACAGGGAGGCGGCTACACCTTC

V gene: TRBV5-4
J gene: TRBJ2-5
clone size: .
D gene: .
CDR3 protein: CASRAGGGETQYF
CDR3 DNA: TGTGCCAGCAGGGCAGGAGGCGGAGAGACCCAGTACTTC

V gene: TRBV5-4
J gene: TRBJ2-7
clone size: .
D gene: TRBD2
CDR3 protein: CASSSRTSGDEQYF
CDR3 DNA: TGTGCCAGCAGCTCGCGGACTAGCGGGGACGAGCAGTACTTC

V gene: TRBV19
J gene: TRBJ2-1
clone size: few
D gene: TRBD2
CDR3 protein: CASSIIGSGAYNEQFF
CDR3 DNA: TGTGCCAGTAGTATTATCGGTAGCGGGGCCTACAATGAGCAGTTCTTC

V gene: TRBV5-6
J gene: TRBJ2-1
clone size: .
D gene: TRBD2
CDR3 protein: CASSFTSGGSSYNEQFF
CDR3 DNA: TGTGCCAGCAGCTTTACCTCCGGGGGGAGCTCCTACAATGAGCAGTTCTTC

V gene: TRBV7-2
J gene: TRBJ2-7
clone size: .
D gene: TRBD1
CDR3 protein: CASSMDRTGVYVQYF
CDR3 DNA: TGTGCCAGCAGCATGGACAGGACGGGCGTGTATGTGCAGTACTTC

V gene: TRBV10-1
J gene: TRBJ2-5
clone size: .
D gene: TRBD1
CDR3 protein: CASSAGQGAGGTQYF
CDR3 DNA: TGCGCCAGCAGTGCTGGCCAGGGGGCCGGTGGGACCCAGTACTTC

V gene: TRBV11-3
J gene: TRBJ1-1
clone size: .
D gene: .
CDR3 protein: CASSSFGGREAFF
CDR3 DNA: TGTGCCAGCAGCTCGTTCGGGGGACGAGAAGCTTTCTTT

V gene: TRBV4-1
J gene: TRBJ1-5
clone size: once
D gene: .
CDR3 protein: CASSQVDLVLGNQPQHF
CDR3 DNA: TGCGCCAGCAGCCAAGTGGATCTTGTGCTAGGTAATCAGCCCCAGCATTTT

V gene: TRBV7-2
J gene: TRBJ2-2
clone size: .
D gene: TRBD2
CDR3 protein: CASSLDYLGGDGELFF
CDR3 DNA: TGTGCCAGCAGCTTAGATTATTTGGGAGGGGACGGGGAGCTGTTTTTT

V gene: TRBV2
J gene: TRBJ2-5
clone size: once
D gene: .
CDR3 protein: CASSFLGGAQETQYF
CDR3 DNA: TGTGCCAGCAGTTTCCTTGGGGGGGCCCAAGAGACCCAGTACTTC

V gene: TRBV21-1
J gene: TRBJ2-7
clone size: .
D gene: .
CDR3 protein: CASSFRDRSYEQYF
CDR3 DNA: TGTGCCAGCAGCTTCCGGGACAGGAGTTACGAGCAGTACTTC

V gene: TRBV11-2
J gene: TRBJ2-3
clone size: .
D gene: TRBD1
CDR3 protein: CASSDWTGGLGTDTQYF
CDR3 DNA: TGTGCCAGCAGCGACTGGACAGGGGGCCTTGGCACAGATACGCAGTATTTT

V gene: TRBV30
J gene: TRBJ1-2
clone size: .
D gene: .
CDR3 protein: CAWRDMHQGNRPLTF
CDR3 DNA: TGTGCCTGGAGAGATATGCACCAGGGGAACCGACCTCTCACCTTC

V gene: TRBV15
J gene: TRBJ1-5
clone size: few
D gene: TRBD1
CDR3 protein: CATSRGNRGDNQPQHF
CDR3 DNA: TGTGCCACCAGCAGAGGCAACAGGGGTGACAATCAGCCCCAGCATTTT

V gene: TRBV30
J gene: TRBJ1-4
clone size: .
D gene: .
CDR3 protein: CAWNRDESGKLFF
CDR3 DNA: TGTGCCTGGAATCGGGATGAGTCGGGAAAACTGTTTTTT

V gene: TRBV28
J gene: TRBJ1-3
clone size: .
D gene: .
CDR3 protein: CASSLWGAAARDTIYF
CDR3 DNA: TGTGCCAGCAGTTTATGGGGAGCGGCGGCTAGGGACACCATATATTTT

V gene: TRBV14
J gene: TRBJ2-3
clone size: .
D gene: TRBD2
CDR3 protein: CASSSRGLAGGPPPWNTQYF
CDR3 DNA: TGTGCCAGCAGCTCTCGCGGACTAGCGGGGGGCCCCCCTCCGTGGAATACGCAGTATTTT

V gene: TRBV28
J gene: TRBJ2-1
clone size: .
D gene: .
CDR3 protein: CASSPDGLPTYNEQFF
CDR3 DNA: TGTGCCAGCAGCCCCGATGGACTTCCCACCTACAATGAGCAGTTCTTC